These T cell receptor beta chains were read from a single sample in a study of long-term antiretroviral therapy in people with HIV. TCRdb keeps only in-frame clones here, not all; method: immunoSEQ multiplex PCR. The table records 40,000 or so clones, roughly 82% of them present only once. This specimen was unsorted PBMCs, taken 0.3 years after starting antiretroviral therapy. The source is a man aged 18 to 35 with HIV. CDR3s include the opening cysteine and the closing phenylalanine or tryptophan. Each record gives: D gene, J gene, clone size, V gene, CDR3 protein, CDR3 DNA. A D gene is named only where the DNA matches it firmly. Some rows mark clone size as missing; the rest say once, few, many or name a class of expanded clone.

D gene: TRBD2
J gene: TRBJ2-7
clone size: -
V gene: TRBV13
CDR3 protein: CASSLGASGGLEQYF
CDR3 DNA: TGTGCCAGCAGCTTAGGCGCTAGCGGGGGGCTCGAGCAGTACTTC

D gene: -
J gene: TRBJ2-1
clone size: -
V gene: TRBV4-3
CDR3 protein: CASSQDIGLHRDFNIGNNEQFF
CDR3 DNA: TGCGCCAGCAGCCAAGATATCGGCCTACACAGGGACTTCAACATAGGAAACAATGAGCAGTTCTTC

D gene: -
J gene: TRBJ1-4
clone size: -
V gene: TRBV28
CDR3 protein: CASTLSGGGREKLFF
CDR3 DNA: TGTGCCAGCACCTTATCCGGCGGGGGTCGTGAAAAACTGTTTTTT

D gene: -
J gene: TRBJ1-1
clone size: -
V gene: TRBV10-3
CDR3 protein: CAIRVTGVMNTEAFF
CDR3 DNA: TGTGCCATCAGGGTAACAGGAGTTATGAACACTGAAGCTTTCTTT

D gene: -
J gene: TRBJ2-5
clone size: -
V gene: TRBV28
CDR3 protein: CASNIGGETQYF
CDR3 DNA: TGTGCCAGCAATATCGGCGGGGAGACCCAGTACTTC

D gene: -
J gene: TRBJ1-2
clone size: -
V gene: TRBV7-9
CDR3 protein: CASSLEGALSGYTF
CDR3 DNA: TGTGCCAGCAGCTTAGAAGGGGCTTTGAGTGGGTACACCTTC

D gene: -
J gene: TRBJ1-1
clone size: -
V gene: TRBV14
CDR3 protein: CASSRERGVTEAFF
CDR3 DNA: TGTGCCAGCAGCCGTGAGAGGGGGGTTACTGAAGCTTTCTTT

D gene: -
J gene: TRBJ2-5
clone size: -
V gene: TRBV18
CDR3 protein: CASSPQETQYF
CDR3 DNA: TGTGCCAGCTCACCACAAGAGACCCAGTACTTC

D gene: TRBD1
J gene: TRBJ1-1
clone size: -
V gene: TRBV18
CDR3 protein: CASSPTGVRSNTEAFF
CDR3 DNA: TGTGCCAGCTCCCCCACAGGGGTCCGTTCGAACACTGAAGCTTTCTTT

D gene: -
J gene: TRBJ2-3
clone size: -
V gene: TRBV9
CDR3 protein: CASSVGTESTDTQYF
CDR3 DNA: TGTGCCAGCAGCGTAGGAACAGAGTCCACAGATACGCAGTATTTT

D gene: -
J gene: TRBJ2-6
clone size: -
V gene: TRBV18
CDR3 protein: CASSPPGAIGANVLTF
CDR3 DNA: TGTGCCAGCTCACCACCGGGAGCGATCGGGGCCAACGTCCTGACTTTC

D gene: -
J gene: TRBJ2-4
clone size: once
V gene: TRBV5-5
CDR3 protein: CASSLGGAKNIQYF
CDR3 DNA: TGTGCCAGCAGCTTGGGGGGGGCCAAAAACATTCAGTACTTC

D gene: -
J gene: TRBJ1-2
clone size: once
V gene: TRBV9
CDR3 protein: CASSVAGNYGYTF
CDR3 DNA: TGTGCCAGCAGCGTGGCAGGGAACTATGGCTACACCTTC

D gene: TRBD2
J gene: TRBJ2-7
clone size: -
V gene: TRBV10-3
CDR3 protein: CAIGTSGGKSYEQYF
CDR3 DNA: TGTGCCATCGGGACTAGCGGGGGGAAGTCCTACGAGCAGTACTTC

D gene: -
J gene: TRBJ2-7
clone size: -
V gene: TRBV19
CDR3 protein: CASSTPGRGGEQYF
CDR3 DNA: TGTGCCAGTAGTACCCCCGGCAGGGGAGGCGAGCAGTACTTC

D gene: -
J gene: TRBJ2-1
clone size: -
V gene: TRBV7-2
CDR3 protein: CASSVKRSYNEQFF
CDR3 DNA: TGTGCCAGCAGTGTCAAGAGATCCTACAATGAGCAGTTCTTC